Following are 20 T cell receptor beta chains from one sample sequenced in a study of blood T cell repertoires in COVID-19. Profiling relied on immunoSEQ multiplex PCR, and the TCRdb table lists in-frame clones only, not all of them. The sample includes 200,000 to 300,000 clones, almost 85% of them seen just once. The sample consisted of peripheral blood. All receptors come from a man aged 45 to 65 with acute or convalescent COVID-19.

The genes are TRBV18 and TRBJ1-4; maybe TRBD1 (6 bases). Trimming stripped 0 bases from V and 14 bases from J, with 13 bases between. Germline CDR1 is KGHSH and CDR2 is LQKENI. There are 13 residues in the CDR3. The CDR3 DNA follows: TGTGCCAGCTCACCACCGGGGGCAGGATGGCTGTTTTTT. It specifies CASSPPGAGWLFF.

The chain links TRBV7-9 to TRBJ1-1; weak D call: TRBD1 (5 bases). The CDR3 has 14 residues. Germline-derived CDR1 and CDR2 are SEHNR and FQNEAQ (reference sequence). Between the trimmed V and J ends, which lost 10 bases and 4 bases, there was a span of 19 bases. CDR3 in amino acids: CATEREAGTTEAFF. The CDR3 DNA sequence: TGTGCCACGGAGCGGGAGGCAGGGACCACTGAAGCTTTCTTT.

J is TRBJ2-5 and V is TRBV2; 8 bases are a match to TRBD1. The CDR3 length is 15 residues. Germline V gene data show CDR1 as SNHLY and CDR2 as FYNNEI. The V and J ends lost 5 bases and 5 bases, in that order; junction bases with no gene match: 10. Here the CDR3 reads CASSSLQGAGETQYF. The CDR3 DNA sequence: TGTGCCAGCAGTTCTCTCCAGGGGGCTGGGGAGACCCAGTACTTC.

The chain carries TRBV7-8 and TRBJ1-4; D not certain. The V and J ends lost 2 bases and 3 bases respectively, with 22 bases between them. The CDR3 extends over 19 amino acids. Germline V CDR1 and CDR2: SGHVS, FQNEAQ. The CDR3 protein is CASSLSRTFPGTANEKLFF. CDR3 nucleotides: TGTGCCAGCAGCTTAAGTCGTACCTTCCCCGGTACAGCTAATGAAAAACTGTTTTTT.

This chain connects TRBV7-3 to TRBJ2-1, with TRBD1 matching over 7 bases. The junction had 9 bases not matched to a gene; V was cut back by 5 bases and J by 2 bases. CDR3 length: 16 amino acids. Germline V CDR1 and CDR2: SGHTA, FQGTGA. CDR3 amino acids: CASSLRQGSTYNEQFF. CDR3 DNA sequence: TGTGCCAGCAGCCTCCGACAGGGCAGCACCTACAATGAGCAGTTCTTC.

J is TRBJ2-7 and V is TRBV6-5, with D perhaps matching TRBD1 (5 bases). The CDR3 has 16 amino acids. V was trimmed by 0 bases and J by 0 bases, leaving 12 bases between them. Germline values: CDR1 MNHEY, CDR2 SVGAGI. The CDR3 loop is CASSYSGRVYSYEQYF. The CDR3 nucleotides are TGTGCCAGCAGTTACTCGGGCAGGGTTTACTCCTACGAGCAGTACTTC.

The J gene is TRBJ2-1, the V gene TRBV11-3; 9 bases agree with TRBD1. V shed 5 bases and J 7 bases; nucleotides not matched to a gene: 12. Germline CDR1 SGHNT, CDR2 YENEEA. This CDR3 spans 16 amino acids. CDR3 nucleotides: TGTGCCAGCAGCCCGGGAACGGACAGGGGTGGGAATGAGCAGTTCTTC. Protein sequence: CASSPGTDRGGNEQFF.

V is TRBV18 and J is TRBJ1-3, with a possible D match to TRBD1 (5 bases). CDR1 KGHSH and CDR2 LQKENI come from the germline V gene. Trimming stripped 2 bases from V and 1 base from J, with 9 bases between. This CDR3 comprises 15 residues. The CDR3, as DNA: TGTGCCAGCTCACCAGACAGTCTTTCTGGAAACACCATATATTTT. Amino acid sequence: CASSPDSLSGNTIYF.

The J gene is TRBJ1-5, the V gene TRBV9, with a tentative D call TRBD1 (5 bases). The germline gives CDR1 SGDLS, CDR2 YYNGEE. The CDR3 totals 13 residues. The germline V and J ends were trimmed by 8 bases and 0 bases, with 9 bases remaining between them. The DNA of the CDR3 is TGTGCCAGTAGACAGTTTAGCAATCAGCCCCAGCATTTT. Protein product: CASRQFSNQPQHF.

This clone was recorded only once. V usage is TRBV10-3 and J usage is TRBJ1-5, with TRBD1 as a possible D gene (6 bases). The CDR3 covers 15 residues. Per germline, CDR1 ENHRY and CDR2 SYGVKD. Trimming cost V 5 bases and J 1 base, with 12 bases left between them. The CDR3 region is CAISKQGGSNQPQHF. The CDR3 bases are TGTGCCATCAGTAAACAGGGAGGGAGCAATCAGCCCCAGCATTTT.

The chain combines TRBV6-2 or TRBV6-3 with TRBJ2-7, with D uncertain. V was pared by 2 bases and J by 0 bases, with 11 bases between. Germline V gene sequence: CDR1 MNHEY, CDR2 SVGEGT. The CDR3 has 15 residues. The CDR3 DNA is TGTGCCAGCAGTTACGGCAGGCCGAGCTCCTACGAGCAGTACTTC. This codes for CASSYGRPSSYEQYF.

J is TRBJ1-3 and V is TRBV5-1; D ambiguous. This CDR3 is 15 amino acids long. The V end was cut by 4 bases, the J end by 2 bases, with 13 bases between. Per the germline V gene, CDR1 is SGHRS and CDR2 is YFSETQ. The CDR3 spells CASSPGSFTGNTIYF. CDR3 coding DNA: TGCGCCAGCAGCCCGGGTAGTTTTACTGGAAACACCATATATTTT.

The sample holds a few counts of this clone. This chain uses TRBV11-3 with TRBJ2-3, with 11 bases that match TRBD1. Germline V gene data show CDR1 as SGHNT and CDR2 as YENEEA. With V trimmed by 4 bases and J by 5 bases, 8 bases remained unmatched. This CDR3 region has 16 residues. The DNA for the CDR3 is TGTGCCAGCAGCTGGGGGACAGGGGGGCGTATAGATACGCAGTATTTT. This encodes CASSWGTGGRIDTQYF.

This chain uses TRBV6-5 with TRBJ2-1; 15 bases line up with TRBD2. The CDR3 has 16 amino acids. Germline loops: CDR1 MNHEY, CDR2 SVGAGI. The V segment lost 4 bases and the J segment 8 bases; nucleotides outside the gene matches: 6. CDR3 in amino acids: CASSLGLAGGPYEQFF. CDR3 DNA sequence: TGTGCCAGCAGTTTAGGACTAGCGGGAGGGCCATATGAGCAGTTCTTC.

Remarks on this clone: One end of the junction does not line up with germline, which may come from a read error. The chain joins TRBV2 to TRBJ2-7; D not certain. The length of the CDR3 is 12 residues. Germline V gene sequence: CDR1 SNHLY, CDR2 FYNNEI. CDR3 coding DNA: TGTGCCAGCAGGGAAGACTTGTCAGGGCAGTACTTC. As protein: CASREDLSGQYF.

The count of this clone is one. The chain carries TRBV7-3 and TRBJ2-2; 8 bases align to TRBD2. The ends lost 3 bases at V and 4 bases at J; junction bases unmatched: 13. CDR1 is SGHTA and CDR2 is FQGTGA in the germline V gene. CDR3 length: 18 amino acids. This chain's CDR3 is CASSLSNPWLAGTGELFF. The CDR3 DNA reads as TGTGCCAGCAGCTTGAGTAACCCCTGGCTAGCGGGCACCGGGGAGCTGTTTTTT.

J is TRBJ2-1 and V is TRBV28; 7 nucleotides match TRBD1. The germline gives CDR1 MDHEN, CDR2 SYDVKM. The CDR3 has 17 residues. Trimming took 5 bases from V and 0 from J; bases not matched to a gene: 10. CDR3 protein: CASSTGDGNLSYNEQFF. The CDR3 DNA is TGTGCCAGCAGTACAGGGGACGGGAACCTCTCCTACAATGAGCAGTTCTTC.

V is TRBV6-6 and J is TRBJ2-3, with TRBD1 as a possible D gene (5 bases). The CDR3 is made up of 15 amino acids. Trimming left V 6 bases short and J 0 bases short, with 13 bases between. Germline V lookup: CDR1 MNHNY, CDR2 SVGAGI (reference sequence). This chain's CDR3 is CASSKDTLSTDTQYF. CDR3 sequence (DNA): TGTGCCAGCAGCAAGGACACTCTAAGCACAGATACGCAGTATTTT.

The rearrangement uses TRBV11-2 and TRBJ1-1; D is unresolved. In germline, CDR1 is SGHAT, CDR2 FQNNGV. V lost 2 bases, J lost 10 bases, and 14 bases lay in between. The CDR3 is 13 amino acids. CDR3 bases: TGTGCCAGCAGCTTACAAACGCACAGCGGAGCTTTCTTT. Protein sequence: CASSLQTHSGAFF.

The rearrangement uses TRBV6-5 and TRBJ2-7; 8 nucleotides align to TRBD2. The CDR3 contains 14 residues. V gave up 6 bases and J gave up 4 bases; unmatched junction bases: 8. Germline values: CDR1 MNHEY, CDR2 SVGAGI. CDR3 loop: CASSFTGGVYEQYF. Written as DNA, the CDR3 is TGTGCCAGCAGCTTTACGGGAGGGGTTTACGAGCAGTACTTC.